A selection of T cell receptor beta chains follows, all from one sample in a study of cytomegalovirus exposure and HLA in healthy donors. Sequencing used immunoSEQ multiplex PCR; TCRdb keeps in-frame clones, though not all of them. The sample records about 260,000 clones, roughly two thirds being singletons. Material: PBMCs. The receptors here all came from a female donor in good health and CMV-seronegative. Each CDR3 is given with its conserved first and last residue. The D gene is left open where the match is weak. Some rows have no size entry. The others give once, few or many, or a class for an expanded clone.

v_call: TRBV10-1; clone_size: once; j_call: TRBJ2-3; cdr3_length: 12; d_call: NA; cdr3_aa: CASSDRSDTQYF; cdr3_nt: TGCGCCAGCAGTGACCGGTCAGATACGCAGTATTTT
v_call: TRBV5-1; clone_size: few; j_call: TRBJ2-5; cdr3_length: 13; d_call: NA; cdr3_aa: CASSYDWQETQYF; cdr3_nt: TGCGCCAGCAGCTACGACTGGCAAGAGACCCAGTACTTC
v_call: TRBV28; clone_size: NA; j_call: TRBJ2-3; cdr3_length: 14; d_call: NA; cdr3_aa: CASRGAGSTDTQYF; cdr3_nt: TGTGCCAGCAGAGGGGCAGGGAGCACAGATACGCAGTATTTT
v_call: TRBV7-9; clone_size: few; j_call: TRBJ2-1; cdr3_length: 12; d_call: TRBD1; cdr3_aa: CAGDRDKNEQFF; cdr3_nt: TGTGCCGGGGACAGGGACAAAAATGAGCAGTTCTTC
v_call: TRBV14; clone_size: NA; j_call: TRBJ1-2; cdr3_length: 12; d_call: NA; cdr3_aa: CASSQQGDGYTF; cdr3_nt: TGTGCCAGCAGCCAACAAGGGGATGGCTACACCTTC
v_call: TRBV5-1; clone_size: few; j_call: TRBJ2-3; cdr3_length: 16; d_call: NA; cdr3_aa: CASSLVPGIAQDTQYF; cdr3_nt: TGCGCCAGCAGCTTGGTTCCGGGAATAGCCCAAGATACGCAGTATTTT
v_call: TRBV6-5; clone_size: NA; j_call: TRBJ1-1; cdr3_length: 13; d_call: NA; cdr3_aa: CASSEGENTEAFF; cdr3_nt: TGTGCCAGCAGTGAAGGGGAGAACACTGAAGCTTTCTTT
v_call: TRBV29-1; clone_size: NA; j_call: TRBJ1-2; cdr3_length: 14; d_call: NA; cdr3_aa: CSADYVGQASGYTF; cdr3_nt: TGCAGCGCCGACTACGTAGGGCAGGCGAGTGGCTACACCTTC
v_call: TRBV6-5; clone_size: NA; j_call: TRBJ2-7; cdr3_length: 13; d_call: TRBD2; cdr3_aa: CASRLLASYEQYF; cdr3_nt: TGTGCCAGCAGACTACTAGCGTCCTACGAGCAGTACTTC
v_call: TRBV7-9; clone_size: few; j_call: TRBJ2-1; cdr3_length: 16; d_call: TRBD2; cdr3_aa: CASSLVETSGQNEQFF; cdr3_nt: TGTGCCAGCAGCTTAGTAGAGACTAGCGGGCAGAATGAGCAGTTCTTC
v_call: TRBV10-3; clone_size: NA; j_call: TRBJ2-4; cdr3_length: 14; d_call: NA; cdr3_aa: CAISGAGAKNIQYF; cdr3_nt: TGTGCCATCAGTGGAGCGGGAGCCAAAAACATTCAGTACTTC
v_call: TRBV7-9; clone_size: NA; j_call: TRBJ1-1; cdr3_length: 15; d_call: NA; cdr3_aa: CASSFARQLNTEAFF; cdr3_nt: TGTGCCAGCAGCTTCGCGCGACAGCTGAACACTGAAGCTTTCTTT
v_call: TRBV7-9; clone_size: NA; j_call: TRBJ2-7; cdr3_length: 12; d_call: NA; cdr3_aa: CSSSVQDYEQYF; cdr3_nt: TGTTCCAGCAGCGTACAGGATTACGAGCAGTACTTC
v_call: TRBV28; clone_size: few; j_call: TRBJ1-2; cdr3_length: 13; d_call: NA; cdr3_aa: CASSFRANYGYTF; cdr3_nt: TGTGCCAGCAGTTTCAGGGCTAACTATGGCTACACCTTC
v_call: TRBV11-1; clone_size: NA; j_call: TRBJ2-2; cdr3_length: 15; d_call: NA; cdr3_aa: CASSLRTANTGELFF; cdr3_nt: TGTGCCAGCAGCTTACGGACAGCGAACACCGGGGAGCTGTTTTTT
v_call: TRBV6-1; clone_size: few; j_call: TRBJ2-6; cdr3_length: 15; d_call: NA; cdr3_aa: CASSQEGRGANVLTF; cdr3_nt: TGTGCCAGCAGTCAAGAGGGGCGCGGGGCCAACGTCCTGACTTTC
v_call: TRBV14; clone_size: once; j_call: TRBJ2-5; cdr3_length: 15; d_call: TRBD2; cdr3_aa: CASSQPGLAGETQYF; cdr3_nt: TGTGCCAGCAGCCAACCGGGACTAGCGGGAGAGACCCAGTACTTC
v_call: TRBV4-1; clone_size: once; j_call: TRBJ2-7; cdr3_length: 14; d_call: TRBD1; cdr3_aa: CASSQGDRGGEQYF; cdr3_nt: TGCGCCAGCAGCCAAGGGGACAGGGGAGGAGAGCAGTACTTC
v_call: TRBV5-6; clone_size: NA; j_call: TRBJ1-1; cdr3_length: 15; d_call: NA; cdr3_aa: CASSQYTAAPLLAFF; cdr3_nt: TGTGCCAGCAGCCAATATACAGCGGCCCCCCTTTTAGCTTTCTTT
v_call: TRBV19; clone_size: NA; j_call: TRBJ2-7; cdr3_length: 15; d_call: NA; cdr3_aa: CASSDSGQISYEQYF; cdr3_nt: TGTGCCAGTAGTGATTCGGGACAAATTTCCTACGAGCAGTACTTC
v_call: TRBV4-2; clone_size: NA; j_call: TRBJ2-7; cdr3_length: 15; d_call: TRBD2; cdr3_aa: CASSQDASGPYEQYF; cdr3_nt: TGTGCCAGCAGCCAAGATGCTAGCGGGCCCTACGAGCAGTACTTC
v_call: TRBV28; clone_size: few; j_call: TRBJ1-5; cdr3_length: 15; d_call: TRBD1; cdr3_aa: CASTGQDYSNQPQHF; cdr3_nt: TGTGCCAGCACGGGACAGGACTATAGCAATCAGCCCCAGCATTTT